The 26 T cell receptor beta chains below were found in one sample sequenced in a study of blood T cell repertoires in COVID-19. TCRdb's table, derived via immunoSEQ multiplex PCR, lists solely in-frame clones and lacks some. The profile covers 110,000 or so clones, with around 83% appearing a single time and roughly 5% taken by the ten largest. The sequencing input was peripheral blood. All receptors derive from a woman aged 55-69 years with COVID-19, enrolled during active disease.

V is TRBV10-3 and J is TRBJ1-5; D gene unclear. This CDR3 is built from 14 residues. Germline CDR1 is ENHRY and CDR2 is SYGVKD. V was cut by 4 bases and J by 4 bases, with 11 bases left in between. The CDR3 sequence is CAISGGSINQPQHF. For the CDR3, the DNA is TGTGCCATCAGTGGAGGGAGTATAAATCAGCCCCAGCATTTT.

V usage is TRBV19 and J usage is TRBJ2-7; D possibly corresponds to TRBD1 (5 bases). Trimming took 5 bases from V and 2 from J, leaving 16 bases between them. CDR3 size: 15 residues. The germline V gene encodes CDR1 LNHDA and CDR2 SQIVND (reference sequence). For the CDR3, the DNA is TGTGCCAGTAGTTCTCAGGGCCGGTGGACCTACGAGCAGTACTTC. Protein product: CASSSQGRWTYEQYF.

This rearrangement joins TRBV4-1 to TRBJ1-2, with 9 bases identical to TRBD1. This CDR3 is 17 amino acids long. Losses at the gene ends were 1 base for V and 4 bases for J; bases not matched to a gene: 10. Germline V CDR1 and CDR2: MGHRA, YSYEKL. The CDR3 DNA is TGCGCCAGCAGCCAAGCCGGGACAGGGAGTAAAATCTATGGCTACACCTTC. It specifies CASSQAGTGSKIYGYTF.

This chain links TRBV6-1 with TRBJ1-1, with D possibly matching TRBD1 (5 bases). From germline, CDR1 is MNHNS and CDR2 SASEGT. Trimming removed 1 base at V and 11 bases at J, with 23 bases between. The CDR3 length is 16 residues. This chain's CDR3 is CASSEGKDRWTMAAFF. The CDR3 nucleotides are TGTGCCAGCAGTGAAGGAAAGGACCGCTGGACAATGGCGGCTTTCTTT.

The chain carries TRBV5-1 and TRBJ1-6; no definite D call. Between the trimmed V and J ends, which lost 0 bases and 3 bases, there was a span of 7 bases. Germline values: CDR1 SGHRS, CDR2 YFSETQ. The CDR3 length is 15 residues. The DNA for the CDR3 is TGCGCCAGCAGCTTGGGTTCAGGCTATAATTCACCCCTCCACTTT. Its translation is CASSLGSGYNSPLHF.

The V call is TRBV4-3, the J call TRBJ1-4; 8 bases line up with TRBD1. Trimming at V came to 3 bases and at J to 7 bases, leaving 7 bases not matched to a gene. The CDR3 loop spans 15 amino acids. Looked up from germline, CDR1 is LGHNA and CDR2 is YSLEER. The CDR3 nucleotides are TGCGCCAGCAGCCACACCGGACAGGGAGGTGAAAAACTGTTTTTT. Protein product: CASSHTGQGGEKLFF.

The chain links TRBV5-1 to TRBJ2-1; D might be TRBD2 (6 bases). Trimming took off 3 bases at V and 0 bases at J, with 16 bases between the two ends. In germline, CDR1 is SGHRS, CDR2 YFSETQ. This CDR3 contains 17 residues. This CDR3 reads CASSSLGGASSYNEQFF. The CDR3 coding sequence is TGCGCCAGCAGCTCCCTTGGAGGGGCTAGCTCCTACAATGAGCAGTTCTTC.

This clone was seen a single time. The CDR3 region is CASSEEGSGFRGELFF. In nucleotides, the CDR3 is TGTGCCAGCAGTGAAGAGGGGTCAGGTTTCCGCGGGGAGCTGTTTTTT. This chain links TRBV6-1 with TRBJ2-2; TRBD1 is a possible D gene (5 bases). Germline CDR1 MNHNS, CDR2 SASEGT. Trimming took 1 base from V and 7 from J, leaving 16 bases between them. The CDR3 has 16 amino acids.

The chain couples TRBV5-1 to TRBJ1-1, with no clear D. Trimming removed 7 bases at V and 1 base at J, with 11 bases between. The CDR3 runs to 13 residues. Germline V gene sequence: CDR1 SGHRS, CDR2 YFSETQ. DNA for the CDR3: TGCGCCAGCGAGGACTTCCCGAACACTGAAGCTTTCTTT. Encoded protein: CASEDFPNTEAFF.

The chain has TRBV15 and TRBJ1-2; D may be TRBD1 (5 bases). CDR1 LNHNV and CDR2 YYDKDF come from the germline V gene (reference sequence). The CDR3 extends over 13 amino acids. Trimming removed 5 bases from V and 3 bases from J, with 10 bases in between. The CDR3 region has the DNA TGTGCCACCAGCCCCGGGGGAGACTATGGCTACACCTTC. Encoded protein: CATSPGGDYGYTF.

The chain is built from TRBV2 and TRBJ2-1, with 11 bases matching TRBD2. Germline trimming cut 7 bases from V and 8 bases from J; bases unmatched to any gene: 7. Germline V gene lookup returns CDR1 SNHLY and CDR2 FYNNEI. This CDR3 is built from 14 residues. The CDR3, as DNA: TGTGCCAGCACGTTAGCGGGGGGGCCCCATGAGCAGTTCTTC. Its protein is CASTLAGGPHEQFF.

V and J are TRBV5-1 and TRBJ2-4, with 7 positions matching TRBD2. The V gene end was trimmed by 2 bases and the J gene end by 3 bases; junction bases not matched to a gene: 5. There are 15 residues in the CDR3. The germline gives CDR1 SGHRS, CDR2 YFSETQ. This CDR3 is CASSFQGGHKNIQYF. CDR3 nucleotides: TGCGCCAGCAGCTTTCAGGGAGGGCACAAAAACATTCAGTACTTC.

The rearrangement uses TRBV18 and TRBJ2-7; D is uncertain. Germline loops: CDR1 KGHSH, CDR2 LQKENI. The CDR3 consists of 16 residues. Between the trimmed V and J ends, which lost 1 base and 0 bases, there was a span of 13 bases. The CDR3 DNA is TGTGCCAGCTCACCACAAGAGATTTCGAGCTCCTACGAGCAGTACTTC. It is translated as CASSPQEISSSYEQYF.

The gene calls are TRBV10-3 and TRBJ1-2; D is ambiguous. This CDR3 is built from 14 residues. Germline CDR1 ENHRY, CDR2 SYGVKD. V was trimmed by 4 bases and J by 0 bases, leaving 9 bases between them. CDR3 coding DNA: TGTGCCATCAGTGGCCCACAGACTAACTATGGCTACACCTTC. Amino acid sequence: CAISGPQTNYGYTF.

The chain uses TRBV25-1 and TRBJ1-6, with TRBD1 as a possible D gene (6 bases). The CDR3 covers 17 residues. The ends were cut back, 4 bases at V and 0 bases at J, with 13 bases in the middle. Germline V CDR1 and CDR2: MGHDK, SYGVNS. This CDR3 reads CASSGGTYSSYNSPLHF. CDR3 DNA: TGTGCCAGCAGTGGGGGGACATACAGCTCCTATAATTCACCCCTCCACTTT. Looking up the rest from reference TRBV25-1 and TRBJ1-6 gives the full variable domain: EADIYQTPRYLVIGTGKKITLECSQTMGHDKMYWYQQDPGMELHLIHYSYGVNSTEKGDLSSESTVSRIRTEHFPLTLESARPSHTSQYLCASSGGTYSSYNSPLHFGNGTRLTVT.

This rearrangement joins TRBV9 to TRBJ2-1, with 9 bases fitting TRBD2. This CDR3 is built from 19 residues. Losses at the gene ends were 4 bases for V and 0 bases for J; bases not matched to a gene: 14. The germline gives CDR1 SGDLS, CDR2 YYNGEE. CDR3 sequence reads: CASSSEAGGPQSSYNEQFF. The CDR3 DNA is TGTGCCAGCAGCTCAGAAGCGGGGGGCCCTCAGAGCTCCTACAATGAGCAGTTCTTC.

The chain couples TRBV11-2 to TRBJ2-5; 11 nucleotides agree with TRBD2. Unmatched junction bases numbered 10, after V lost 5 bases and J lost 5 bases. The CDR3 length is 16 residues. The germline V gene encodes CDR1 SGHAT and CDR2 FQNNGV. In DNA, the CDR3 is TGTGCCAGCAGCGTTGGGGTAGCGGGGGGGCCTGAGACCCAGTACTTC. Amino acids: CASSVGVAGGPETQYF.

The chain uses TRBV3-1 (or the pseudogene TRBV3-2) and TRBJ1-6; D unclear. CDR3 size: 13 residues. Germline lookup yields CDR1 LGHDT and CDR2 YNNKEL (reference sequence). V shed 1 base and J shed 8 bases, with 6 bases lying between them. In nucleotides, the CDR3 is TGTGCCAGCAGCCAAGTTTCAGATTCACCCCTCCACTTT. Residues: CASSQVSDSPLHF.

J is TRBJ2-2 and V is TRBV27; D possibly corresponds to TRBD1 (6 bases). The germline V gene has CDR1 MNHEY and CDR2 SMNVEV (reference sequence). The V gene lost 7 bases and the J gene lost 4 bases, with 16 bases spanning the gap. The CDR3 is 15 amino acids. CDR3 amino acids: CASTLTVGATGELFF. DNA for the CDR3: TGTGCCAGCACCCTCACGGTGGGGGCCACCGGGGAGCTGTTTTTT.

The chain has TRBV4-2 and TRBJ2-7; 9 nucleotides agree with TRBD2. Unmatched junction bases numbered 11, after V lost 4 bases and J lost 7 bases. CDR1 and CDR2 (germline): LGHNA, YNFKEQ. This CDR3 spans 15 amino acids. The CDR3 bases are TGTGCCAGCAGCCGTGGGACTAGCCCCGCCGAGGAGCAGTACTTC. Translation: CASSRGTSPAEEQYF.

This clone has just a few counts. CDR3 nucleotide sequence: TGTGCCAGTAACCAGGTGTGGTATTCACCCCTCCACTTT. Amino acid sequence: CASNQVWYSPLHF. This chain links TRBV19 with TRBJ1-6; no clear D gene. Trimming pared 7 bases from V and 8 bases from J, leaving 12 bases between. CDR1 is LNHDA and CDR2 is SQIVND in the germline V gene (reference sequence). This CDR3 has 13 amino acids.

The CDR3 sequence: CASSLTGQEETQYF. The DNA of the CDR3 is TGTGCCAGCAGCTTAACTGGACAGGAAGAGACCCAGTACTTC. The V and J genes are TRBV7-3 and TRBJ2-5; 7 nucleotides agree with TRBD1. CDR3 length: 14 residues. The germline CDR1 and CDR2 sequences are SGHTA and FQGTGA. Trimming at V came to 0 bases and at J to 3 bases, leaving 1 base not matched to a gene.

The chain combines TRBV18 with TRBJ1-1; 7 positions match TRBD1. Unmatched junction bases numbered 10, after V lost 5 bases and J lost 1 base. Germline CDR1 KGHSH, CDR2 LQKENI. The CDR3 spans 16 residues. Written as DNA, the CDR3 is TGTGCCAGCTCAGACAGGGTAGGATCAAGGAACACTGAAGCTTTCTTT. It codes for CASSDRVGSRNTEAFF.

The rearrangement uses TRBV10-1 and TRBJ1-5, with TRBD1 matching over 10 bases. This CDR3 is 23 amino acids long. CDR1 and CDR2 from the germline V gene are WNHNN and SYGVQD (reference sequence). Unmatched junction bases numbered 37, after V lost 11 bases and J lost 6 bases. CDR3 in DNA: TGCGCCGGCCTCGAGGGCGTTGGGGTGGGAACCCGGAAGACAGGGGGCCTTCGTCAGCCCCAGCATTTT. Its protein is CAGLEGVGVGTRKTGGLRQPQHF.

This rearrangement joins TRBV10-3 to TRBJ1-1; D unclear. This CDR3 is 14 amino acids long. Looked up from germline, CDR1 is ENHRY and CDR2 is SYGVKD. Trimming pared 10 bases from V and 6 bases from J, leaving 21 bases between. In DNA, the CDR3 is TGTGCCACCGACTTGGGCGGGTCGGGTGCTGAAGCTTTCTTT. It translates to CATDLGGSGAEAFF.

V usage is TRBV5-1 and J usage is TRBJ2-7; D possibly corresponds to TRBD1 (6 bases). The germline V and J ends were trimmed by 3 bases and 7 bases, with 14 bases remaining between them. The length of the CDR3 is 13 residues. Germline CDR1 SGHRS, CDR2 YFSETQ. The CDR3 is CASSSVTGAEQYF. The CDR3 DNA reads as TGCGCCAGCAGCTCCGTGACAGGCGCGGAGCAGTACTTC.